This T cell receptor (beta chain) came from a study of immune evolution from preneoplasia to lung adenocarcinoma. Study findings and constraints: Normal lung had highest clonality; later lesions appeared denser, more diverse.

Turning to this clone: Its target is unknown.

Per the germline V gene, CDR1 is SGHRS and CDR2 is YFSETQ. The CDR3 totals 14 residues. V dropped 0 bases and J dropped 6; count of bases not matched to a gene: 2. Libraries were prepared by immunoSEQ multiplex PCR; TCRdb keeps only in-frame clonotypes and omits some of them. This sample yields roughly 6,700 clones, of which 60% to 80% are seen a single time; approximately 12% belongs to the top ten. The clonotype originates from a person aged 70 to 80 with lung adenocarcinoma. The specimen sequenced was FFPE minimally invasive lung adenocarcinoma tissue. The rearrangement uses TRBV5-1 and TRBJ2-2; 7 nucleotides match TRBD2. The CDR3 region is CASSLAAGAGELFF. Written as DNA, the CDR3 is TGCGCCAGCAGCTTGGCGGCGGGAGCCGGGGAGCTGTTTTTT.